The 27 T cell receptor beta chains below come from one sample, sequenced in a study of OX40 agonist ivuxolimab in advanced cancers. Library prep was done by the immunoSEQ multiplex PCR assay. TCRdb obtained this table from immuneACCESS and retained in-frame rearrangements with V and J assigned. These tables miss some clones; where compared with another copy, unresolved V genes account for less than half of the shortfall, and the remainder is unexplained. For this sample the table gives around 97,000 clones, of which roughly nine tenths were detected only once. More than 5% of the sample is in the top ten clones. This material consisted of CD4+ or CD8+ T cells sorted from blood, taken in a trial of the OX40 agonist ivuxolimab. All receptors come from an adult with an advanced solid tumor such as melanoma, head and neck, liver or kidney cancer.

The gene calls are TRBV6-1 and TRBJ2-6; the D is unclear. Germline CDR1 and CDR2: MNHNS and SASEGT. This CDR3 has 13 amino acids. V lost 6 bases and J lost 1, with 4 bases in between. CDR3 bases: TGTGCCAGCAGAGGTTCTGGGGCCAACGTCCTGACTTTC. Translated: CASRGSGANVLTF.

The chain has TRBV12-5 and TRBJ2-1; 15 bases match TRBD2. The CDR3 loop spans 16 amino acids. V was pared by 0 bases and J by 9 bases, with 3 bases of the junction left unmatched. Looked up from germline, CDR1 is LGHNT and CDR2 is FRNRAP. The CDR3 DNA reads TGTGCTAGTGGTTTGGTGAGGACTAGCGGGGGGGGTGAGCAGTTCTTC. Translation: CASGLVRTSGGGEQFF.

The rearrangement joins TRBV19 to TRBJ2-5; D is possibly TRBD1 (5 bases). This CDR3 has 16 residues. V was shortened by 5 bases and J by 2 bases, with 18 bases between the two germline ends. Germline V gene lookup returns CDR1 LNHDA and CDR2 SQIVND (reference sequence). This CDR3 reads CASSPLPQGPQETQYF. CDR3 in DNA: TGTGCCAGTAGTCCACTGCCCCAGGGTCCACAAGAGACCCAGTACTTC.

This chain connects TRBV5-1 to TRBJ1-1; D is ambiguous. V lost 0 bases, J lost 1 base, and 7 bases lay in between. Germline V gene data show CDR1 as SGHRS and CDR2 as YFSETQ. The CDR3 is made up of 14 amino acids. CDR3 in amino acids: CASSLEPENTEAFF. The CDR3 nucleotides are TGCGCCAGCAGCTTGGAACCCGAGAACACTGAAGCTTTCTTT.

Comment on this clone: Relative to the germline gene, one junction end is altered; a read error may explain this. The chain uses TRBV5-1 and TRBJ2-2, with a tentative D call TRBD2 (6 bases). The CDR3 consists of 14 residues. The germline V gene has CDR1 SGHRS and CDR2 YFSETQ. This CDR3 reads CASSLEGNTGELFF. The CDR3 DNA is TGCGCCAGCAGTTTGGAGGGGAACACCGGGGAGCTGTTTTTT.

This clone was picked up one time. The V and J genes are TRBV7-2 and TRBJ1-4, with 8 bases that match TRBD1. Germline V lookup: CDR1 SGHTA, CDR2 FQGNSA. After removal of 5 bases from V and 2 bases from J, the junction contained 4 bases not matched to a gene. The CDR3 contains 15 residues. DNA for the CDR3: TGTGCCAGCAGCCCCCGACAGGGGACTAATGAAAAACTGTTTTTT. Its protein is CASSPRQGTNEKLFF.

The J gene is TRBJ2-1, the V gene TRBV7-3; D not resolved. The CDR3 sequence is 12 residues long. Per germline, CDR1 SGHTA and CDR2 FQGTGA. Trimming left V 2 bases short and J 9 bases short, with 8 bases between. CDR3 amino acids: CASSLSGVEQFF. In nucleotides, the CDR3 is TGTGCCAGCAGCTTATCAGGTGTTGAGCAGTTCTTC.

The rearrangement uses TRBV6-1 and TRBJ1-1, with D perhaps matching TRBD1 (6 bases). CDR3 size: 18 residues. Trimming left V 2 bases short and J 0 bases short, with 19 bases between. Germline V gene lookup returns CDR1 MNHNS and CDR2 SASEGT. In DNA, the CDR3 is TGTGCCAGCAGTGAAAGACCCCCGGGGACAACCATGAACACTGAAGCTTTCTTT. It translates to CASSERPPGTTMNTEAFF.

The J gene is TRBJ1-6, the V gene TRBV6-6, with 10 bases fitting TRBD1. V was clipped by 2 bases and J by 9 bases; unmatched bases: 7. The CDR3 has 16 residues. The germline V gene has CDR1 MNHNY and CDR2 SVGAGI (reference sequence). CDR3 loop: CASSYLGQGEGSPLHF. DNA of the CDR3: TGTGCCAGCAGTTACCTCGGACAGGGGGAAGGTTCACCCCTCCACTTT.

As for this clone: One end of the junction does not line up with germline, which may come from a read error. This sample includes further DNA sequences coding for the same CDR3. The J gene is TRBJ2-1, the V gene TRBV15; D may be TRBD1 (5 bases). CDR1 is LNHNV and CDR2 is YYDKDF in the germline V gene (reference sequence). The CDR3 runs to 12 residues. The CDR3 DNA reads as TGTGCCACTAGCACCAGGGTCAATGAGCAGTTCTTC. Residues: CATSTRVNEQFF.

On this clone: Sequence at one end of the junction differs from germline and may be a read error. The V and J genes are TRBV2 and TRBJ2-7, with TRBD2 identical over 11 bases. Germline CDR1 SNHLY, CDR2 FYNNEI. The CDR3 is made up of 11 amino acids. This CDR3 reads CASSQTSGAHF. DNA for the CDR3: TGTGCCAGCAGTCAGACTAGCGGGGCCCACTTC.

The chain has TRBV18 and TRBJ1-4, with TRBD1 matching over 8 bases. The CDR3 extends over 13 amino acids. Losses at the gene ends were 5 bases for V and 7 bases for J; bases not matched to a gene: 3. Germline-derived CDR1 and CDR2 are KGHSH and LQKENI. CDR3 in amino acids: CASSRTGTEKLFF. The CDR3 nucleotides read TGTGCCAGCTCAAGGACAGGGACTGAAAAACTGTTTTTT.

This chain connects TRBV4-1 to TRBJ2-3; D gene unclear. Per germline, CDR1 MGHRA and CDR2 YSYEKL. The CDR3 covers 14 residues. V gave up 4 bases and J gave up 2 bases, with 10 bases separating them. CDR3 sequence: CASSRPSFTDTQYF. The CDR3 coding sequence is TGCGCCAGCAGCCGACCGTCCTTCACAGATACGCAGTATTTT.

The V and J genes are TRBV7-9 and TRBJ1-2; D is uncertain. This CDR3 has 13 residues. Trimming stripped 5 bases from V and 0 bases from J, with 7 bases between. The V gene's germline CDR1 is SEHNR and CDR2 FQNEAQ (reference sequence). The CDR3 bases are TGTGCCAGCAGCCCTTCGCCTAACTATGGCTACACCTTC. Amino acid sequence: CASSPSPNYGYTF.

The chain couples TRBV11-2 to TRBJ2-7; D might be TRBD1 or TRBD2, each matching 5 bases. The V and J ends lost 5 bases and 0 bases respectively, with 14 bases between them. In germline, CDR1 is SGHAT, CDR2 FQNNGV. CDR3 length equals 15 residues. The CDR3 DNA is TGTGCCAGCAGCAGTGGGGCAGGGAGCTCCTACGAGCAGTACTTC. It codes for CASSSGAGSSYEQYF.

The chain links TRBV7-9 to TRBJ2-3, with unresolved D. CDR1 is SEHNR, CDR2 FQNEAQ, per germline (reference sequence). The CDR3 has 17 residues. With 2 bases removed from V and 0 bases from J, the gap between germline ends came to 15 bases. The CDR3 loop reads CASSLSQETGSTDTQYF. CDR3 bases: TGTGCCAGCAGCTTATCGCAGGAGACTGGGAGCACAGATACGCAGTATTTT.

The chain's CDR3 is CASSLETGADSNQPQHF. CDR3 nucleotide sequence: TGTGCCAGCAGCTTGGAGACAGGGGCCGATAGCAATCAGCCCCAGCATTTT. The chain carries TRBV7-9 and TRBJ1-5; TRBD1 matches 8 bases. The CDR3 is 17 residues long. Unmatched junction bases numbered 7, after V lost 3 bases and J lost 0 bases. Germline CDR1 is SEHNR and CDR2 is FQNEAQ (reference sequence).

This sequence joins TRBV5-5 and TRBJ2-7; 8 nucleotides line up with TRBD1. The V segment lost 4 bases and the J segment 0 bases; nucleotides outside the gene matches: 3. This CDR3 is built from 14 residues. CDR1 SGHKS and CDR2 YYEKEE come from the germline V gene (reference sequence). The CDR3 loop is CASSRTGSSYEQYF. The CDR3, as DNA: TGTGCCAGCAGCCGGACAGGGAGCTCCTACGAGCAGTACTTC.

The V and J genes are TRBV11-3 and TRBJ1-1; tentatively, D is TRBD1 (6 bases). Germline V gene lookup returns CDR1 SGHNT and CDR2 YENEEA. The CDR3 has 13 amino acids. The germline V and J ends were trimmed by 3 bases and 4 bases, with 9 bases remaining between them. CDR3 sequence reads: CASSFQGLTEAFF. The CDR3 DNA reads TGTGCCAGCAGCTTTCAGGGGCTCACTGAAGCTTTCTTT. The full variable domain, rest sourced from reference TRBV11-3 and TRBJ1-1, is EAGVVQSPRYKIIEKKQPVAFWCNPISGHNTLYWYLQNLGQGPELLIRYENEEAVDDSQLPKDRFSAERLKGVDSTLKIQPAELGDSAVYLCASSFQGLTEAFFGQGTRLTVV.

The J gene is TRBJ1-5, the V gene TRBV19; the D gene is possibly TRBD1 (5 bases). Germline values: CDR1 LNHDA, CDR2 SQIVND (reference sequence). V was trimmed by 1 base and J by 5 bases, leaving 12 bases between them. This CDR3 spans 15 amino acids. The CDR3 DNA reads TGTGCCAGTAGTATAGTCAACAGACAGTATCAGCCCCAGCATTTT. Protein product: CASSIVNRQYQPQHF. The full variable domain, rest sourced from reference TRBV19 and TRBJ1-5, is DGGITQSPKYLFRKEGQNVTLSCEQNLNHDAMYWYRQDPGQGLRLIYYSQIVNDFQKGDIAEGYSVSREKKESFPLTVTSAQKNPTAFYLCASSIVNRQYQPQHFGDGTRLSIL.

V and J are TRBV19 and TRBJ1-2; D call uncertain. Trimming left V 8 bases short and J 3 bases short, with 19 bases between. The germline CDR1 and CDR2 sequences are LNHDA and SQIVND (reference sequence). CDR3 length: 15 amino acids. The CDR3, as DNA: TGTGCCAGTGTCCCTTCTTCGTCTTTACACTATGGCTACACCTTC. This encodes CASVPSSSLHYGYTF.

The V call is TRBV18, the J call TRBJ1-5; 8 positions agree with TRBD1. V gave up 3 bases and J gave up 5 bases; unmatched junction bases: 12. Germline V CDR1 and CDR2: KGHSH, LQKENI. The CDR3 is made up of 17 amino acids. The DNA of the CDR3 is TGTGCCAGCTCACCCCGAGGGGGTCTACAGGGGGATCAGCCCCAGCATTTT. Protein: CASSPRGGLQGDQPQHF.

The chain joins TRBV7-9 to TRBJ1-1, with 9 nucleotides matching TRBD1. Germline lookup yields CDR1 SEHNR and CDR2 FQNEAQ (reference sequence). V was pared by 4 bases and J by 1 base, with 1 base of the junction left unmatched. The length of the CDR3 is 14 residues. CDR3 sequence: CASSSGQGNTEAFF. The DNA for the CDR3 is TGTGCCAGCAGCTCGGGACAGGGGAACACTGAAGCTTTCTTT.

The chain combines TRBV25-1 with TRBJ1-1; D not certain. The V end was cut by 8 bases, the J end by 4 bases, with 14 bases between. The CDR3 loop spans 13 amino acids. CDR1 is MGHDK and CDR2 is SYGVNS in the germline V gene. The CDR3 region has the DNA TGTGCCAGCTCCCGAGTAGGGAGCACTGAAGCTTTCTTT. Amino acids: CASSRVGSTEAFF. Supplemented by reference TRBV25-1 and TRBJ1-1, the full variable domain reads EADIYQTPRYLVIGTGKKITLECSQTMGHDKMYWYQQDPGMELHLIHYSYGVNSTEKGDLSSESTVSRIRTEHFPLTLESARPSHTSQYLCASSRVGSTEAFFGQGTRLTVV.

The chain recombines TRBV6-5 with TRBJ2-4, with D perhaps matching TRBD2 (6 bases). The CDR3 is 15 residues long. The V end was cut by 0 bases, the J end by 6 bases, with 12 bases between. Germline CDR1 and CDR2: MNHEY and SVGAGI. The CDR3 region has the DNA TGTGCCAGCAGTTACTCTGGGACTTCTTCAAACATTCAGTACTTC. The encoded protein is CASSYSGTSSNIQYF.

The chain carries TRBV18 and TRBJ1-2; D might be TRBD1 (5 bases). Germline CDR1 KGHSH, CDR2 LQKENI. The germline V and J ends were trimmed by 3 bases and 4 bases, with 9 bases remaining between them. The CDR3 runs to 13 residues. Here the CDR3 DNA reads TGTGCCAGCTCACCGGACACTCTCTATGGCTACACCTTC. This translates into CASSPDTLYGYTF.

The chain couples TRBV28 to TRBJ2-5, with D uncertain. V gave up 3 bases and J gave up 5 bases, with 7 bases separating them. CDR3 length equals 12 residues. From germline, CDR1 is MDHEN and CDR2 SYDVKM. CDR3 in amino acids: CASSFRAETQYF. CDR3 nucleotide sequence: TGTGCCAGCAGTTTTAGGGCGGAGACCCAGTACTTC.